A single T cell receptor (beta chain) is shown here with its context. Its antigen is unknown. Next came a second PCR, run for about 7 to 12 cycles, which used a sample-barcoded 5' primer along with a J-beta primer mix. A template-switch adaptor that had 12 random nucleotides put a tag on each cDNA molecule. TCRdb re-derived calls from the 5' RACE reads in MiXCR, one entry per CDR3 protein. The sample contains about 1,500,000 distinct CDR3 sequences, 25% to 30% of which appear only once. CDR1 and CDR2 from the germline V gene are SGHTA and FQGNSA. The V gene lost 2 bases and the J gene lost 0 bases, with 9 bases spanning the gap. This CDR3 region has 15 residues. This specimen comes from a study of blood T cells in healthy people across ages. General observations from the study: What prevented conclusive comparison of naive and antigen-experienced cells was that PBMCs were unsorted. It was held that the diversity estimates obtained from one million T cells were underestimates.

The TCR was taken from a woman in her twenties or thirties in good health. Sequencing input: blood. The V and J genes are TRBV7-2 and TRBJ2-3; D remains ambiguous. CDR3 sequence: CASSLTQWSTDTQYF. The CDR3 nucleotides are TGTGCCAGCAGCTTAACGCAATGGAGCACAGATACGCAGTATTTT.